This TCR beta chain was captured by sequencing in a study of human T cells and chemical hapten exposure. Germline CDR1 is MDHEN and CDR2 is SYDVKM. Between the trimmed V and J ends, which lost 9 bases and 3 bases, there was a span of 15 bases. This CDR3 region has 13 residues. Ten or more counts support this clonotype. Via MiXCR, TCRdb re-called the RACE reads, giving one row per CDR3 protein. The sample has about 60,000 distinct CDR3 sequences, approximately 10% seen once. Specified time point: pre-sensitization, week 0. Treatment here: therapeutic diphenylcyclopropenone sensitization with weekly scalp DPC.

Here the sequenced sample was whole blood, taken in connection with sensitization to the hapten diphenylcyclopropenone (DPC). The J gene is TRBJ2-7, the V gene TRBV28; possibly TRBD1 for D (6 bases). This receptor was identified in a woman between 40 and 50 years old with alopecia areata. Some clones in this sample may be carry-over from other donors' samples. The CDR3 nucleotides read TGTGCCAGTCGAATCCCACAGGGCTACGAGCAGTACTTC. The encoded protein is CASRIPQGYEQYF.